A selection of T cell receptor beta chains follows, all from one sample in a study of T-cell memory formation after mild COVID-19. TCRdb itself ran the 5' RACE reads through MiXCR, one entry per CDR3 protein. The sample has around 250,000 distinct CDR3 sequences; roughly 16% are singletons. Specimen: PBMCs or a T cell subset sorted from them (not recorded which). Receptors originate from a young man who had mild COVID-19 (a few samples of this study predate the infection). Cell type and time point are not known. CDR3s include the opening cysteine and the closing phenylalanine or tryptophan.

TRBJ1-1 | 12 | TRBV5-4 | CASWTDYTEAFF
TRBJ1-6 | 16 | TRBV5-1 | CASSPRSGDRGSPLHF
TRBJ2-2 | 15 | TRBV11-2 | CASSGPGQGTGELFF
TRBJ2-7 | 14 | TRBV27 | CASSPDRGRNEQYF
TRBJ2-3 | 16 | TRBV5-1 | CASREGRSQHTDTQYF
TRBJ1-5 | 14 | TRBV7-2 | CASSWDFGNQPQHF
TRBJ2-7 | 14 | TRBV20-1 | CSAIAGRASYEQYF
TRBJ2-1 | 15 | TRBV27 | CASNMAGFTGNEQFF
TRBJ1-3 | 15 | TRBV7-2 | CASSLAGSSGNTIYF
TRBJ2-3 | 15 | TRBV7-9 | CASSLAAAGQDTQYF
TRBJ1-4 | 14 | TRBV6-5 | CASSYRGEDEKLFF
TRBJ1-2 | 12 | TRBV28 | CASSRTISGYTF
TRBJ2-2 | 14 | TRBV5-1 | CASTKTGNTGELFF
TRBJ2-1 | 14 | TRBV6-2/TRBV6-3 | CASSTDRDSNEQFF
TRBJ2-7 | 17 | TRBV7-6 | CASSSALSSGPTYEQYF
TRBJ1-5 | 13 | TRBV20-1 | CSARELAGQPQHF
TRBJ2-5 | 14 | TRBV5-6 | CASSSGPFQETQYF
TRBJ2-3 | 15 | TRBV7-2 | CASSLVDGSTDTQYF
TRBJ2-5 | 13 | TRBV28 | CASSLNGGETQYF
TRBJ2-2 | 20 | TRBV9 | CASSVRSAAPSVTNTGELFF
TRBJ2-3 | 13 | TRBV3-1 | CASSLGSADTQYF
TRBJ2-5 | 17 | TRBV27 | CASRAGTSGGRRETQYF
TRBJ1-2 | 15 | TRBV28 | CATTGGEKANYGYTF
TRBJ2-1 | 18 | TRBV21-1 | CASSKESEDILSYNEQFF
TRBJ2-3 | 14 | TRBV6-5 | CASSWDRVTDTQYF
TRBJ2-1 | 14 | TRBV7-6 | CASSLDWGGPEQFF
TRBJ2-7 | 14 | TRBV5-1 | CASSSGTGDYEQYF
TRBJ1-2 | 15 | TRBV7-2 | CASSSDSTNNYGYTF
TRBJ2-7 | 16 | TRBV9 | CASSVEPSGLTYEQYF
TRBJ1-3 | 14 | TRBV11-3 | CASSSGESGNTIYF
TRBJ2-3 | 11 | TRBV6-6 | CASSYQDTQYF
TRBJ2-4 | 16 | TRBV6-2/TRBV6-3 | CASSPGPGVAKNIQYF
TRBJ2-1 | 12 | TRBV6-5 | CASGAAYNEQFF
TRBJ2-1 | 13 | TRBV6-1 | CASIFYEGGEQFF
TRBJ1-1 | 17 | TRBV11-2 | CASRPNRGAGLDTEAFF
TRBJ2-1 | 16 | TRBV28 | CASSPASGGPRNEQFF
TRBJ2-5 | 17 | TRBV6-2/TRBV6-3 | CASSYPGQGPTQETQYF
TRBJ2-3 | 15 | TRBV3-1 | CASSPKRGGTDTQYF
TRBJ2-1 | 13 | TRBV5-1 | CASRGTSGNEQFF
TRBJ1-4 | 14 | TRBV5-4 | CASSSGQFNEKLFF
TRBJ1-2 | 13 | TRBV20-1 | CSAGANNPHGYTF
TRBJ2-1 | 11 | TRBV6-5 | CASSEGGGQFF
TRBJ1-4 | 16 | TRBV12-3/TRBV12-4 | CASRLRQPATNEKLFF
TRBJ1-2 | 14 | TRBV6-6 | CASSLDRGWDGYTF
TRBJ1-1 | 13 | TRBV7-8 | CASRPEGQTKAFF
TRBJ1-5 | 19 | TRBV7-8 | CASSSAFGGTRDSNQPQHF
TRBJ2-3 | 12 | TRBV5-6 | CASSIGADTQYF
TRBJ1-6 | 13 | TRBV10-3 | CAISRQGGSPLHF